Below, one T cell receptor beta chain is given with its context. Other DNA variants within this sample encode the same CDR3. Participants were aged about 18 to 89 years, lived in 20 to 30 US areas, and enrolled virtually. These data are taken from a study of blood T cell repertoires in COVID-19. Looking at the study overall: T cells, B-cell-depleted T cells, or PBMCs provided the cDNA or gDNA that served as material.

The CDR3 is made up of 12 amino acids. The ends were cut back, 6 bases at V and 3 bases at J, with 9 bases in the middle. Germline CDR1 MNHEY, CDR2 SMNVEV (reference sequence). Clones were sequenced by immunoSEQ multiplex PCR, and TCRdb holds only the in-frame ones, with some missing. Among roughly 220,000 clones listed, around 84% were seen once. The sample taken for sequencing was PBMCs or T cells enriched from blood (not recorded which). This TCR derives from a man in his thirties or forties with acute COVID-19. The chain has TRBV27 and TRBJ2-7; perhaps TRBD1 as D (5 bases). The CDR3 here is CASSPDIYEQYF. For the CDR3, the DNA is TGTGCCAGCAGCCCGGACATCTACGAGCAGTACTTC.